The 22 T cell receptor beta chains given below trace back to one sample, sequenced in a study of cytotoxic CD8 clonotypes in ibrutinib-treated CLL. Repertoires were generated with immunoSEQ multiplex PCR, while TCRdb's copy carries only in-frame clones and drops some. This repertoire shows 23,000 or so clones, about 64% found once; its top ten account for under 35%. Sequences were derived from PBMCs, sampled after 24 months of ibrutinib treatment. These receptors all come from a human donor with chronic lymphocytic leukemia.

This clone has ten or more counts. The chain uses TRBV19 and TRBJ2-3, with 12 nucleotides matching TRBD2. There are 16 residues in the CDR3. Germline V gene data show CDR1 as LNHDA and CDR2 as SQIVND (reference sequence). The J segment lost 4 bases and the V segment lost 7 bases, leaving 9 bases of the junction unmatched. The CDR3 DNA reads TGTGCCAGTACCGCTAGCGGGGGGGTCTCCTCAGATACGCAGTATTTT. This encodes CASTASGGVSSDTQYF.

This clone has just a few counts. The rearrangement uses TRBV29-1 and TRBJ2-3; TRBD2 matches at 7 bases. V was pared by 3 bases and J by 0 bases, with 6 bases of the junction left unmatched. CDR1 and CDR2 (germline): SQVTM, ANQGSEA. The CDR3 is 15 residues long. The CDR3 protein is CSVENLAASTDTQYF. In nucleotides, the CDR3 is TGCAGCGTTGAGAACCTAGCGGCGAGCACAGATACGCAGTATTTT.

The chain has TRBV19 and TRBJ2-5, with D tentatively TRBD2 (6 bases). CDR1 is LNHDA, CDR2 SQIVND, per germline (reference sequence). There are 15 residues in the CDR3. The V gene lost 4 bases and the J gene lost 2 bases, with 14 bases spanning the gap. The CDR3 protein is CASSSLGDSQETQYF. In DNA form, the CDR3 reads TGTGCCAGTAGTAGCCTTGGGGACTCTCAAGAGACCCAGTACTTC. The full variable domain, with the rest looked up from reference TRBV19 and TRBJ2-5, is DGGITQSPKYLFRKEGQNVTLSCEQNLNHDAMYWYRQDPGQGLRLIYYSQIVNDFQKGDIAEGYSVSREKKESFPLTVTSAQKNPTAFYLCASSSLGDSQETQYFGPGTRLLVL.

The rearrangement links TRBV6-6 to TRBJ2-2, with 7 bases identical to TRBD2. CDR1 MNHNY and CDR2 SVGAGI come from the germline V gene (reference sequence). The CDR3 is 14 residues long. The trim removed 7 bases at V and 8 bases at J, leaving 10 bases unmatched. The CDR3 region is CASIQRGFFGELFF. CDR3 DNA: TGTGCCAGCATACAGCGGGGATTTTTTGGGGAGCTGTTTTTT.

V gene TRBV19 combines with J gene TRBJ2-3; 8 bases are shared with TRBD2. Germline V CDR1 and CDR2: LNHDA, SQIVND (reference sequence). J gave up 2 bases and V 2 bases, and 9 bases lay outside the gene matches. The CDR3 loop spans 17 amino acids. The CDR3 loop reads CASSISGTSPFTDTQYF. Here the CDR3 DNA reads TGTGCCAGTAGTATATCCGGGACTAGTCCCTTCACAGATACGCAGTATTTT.

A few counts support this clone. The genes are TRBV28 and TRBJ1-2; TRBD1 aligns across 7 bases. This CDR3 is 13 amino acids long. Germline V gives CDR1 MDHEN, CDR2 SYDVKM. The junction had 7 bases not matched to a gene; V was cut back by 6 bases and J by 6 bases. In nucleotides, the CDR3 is TGTGCCAGCAGCTCCGGGACAGTTGATGGCTACACCTTC. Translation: CASSSGTVDGYTF.

The CDR3 spells CASSLGNGPHYGYTF. Here the CDR3 DNA reads TGTGCCAGCAGCTTAGGTAACGGCCCCCACTATGGCTACACCTTC. This rearrangement joins TRBV11-2 to TRBJ1-2; D not resolved. From germline, CDR1 is SGHAT and CDR2 FQNNGV. V lost 1 base, J lost 3 bases, and 12 bases lay in between. The CDR3 runs to 15 residues.

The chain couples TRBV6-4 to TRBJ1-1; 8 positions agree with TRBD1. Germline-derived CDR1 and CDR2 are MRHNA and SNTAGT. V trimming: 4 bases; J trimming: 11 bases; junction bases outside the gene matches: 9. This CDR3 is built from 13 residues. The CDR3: CASSALTGGMAFF. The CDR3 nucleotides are TGTGCCAGCAGTGCCCTAACAGGGGGGATGGCTTTCTTT.

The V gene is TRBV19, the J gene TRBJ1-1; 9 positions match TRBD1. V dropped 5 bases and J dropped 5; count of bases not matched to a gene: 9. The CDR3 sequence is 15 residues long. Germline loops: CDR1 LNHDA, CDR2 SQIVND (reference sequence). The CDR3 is CASSQGQGGVTEAFF. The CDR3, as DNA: TGTGCCAGTAGTCAGGGACAGGGAGGAGTTACTGAAGCTTTCTTT.

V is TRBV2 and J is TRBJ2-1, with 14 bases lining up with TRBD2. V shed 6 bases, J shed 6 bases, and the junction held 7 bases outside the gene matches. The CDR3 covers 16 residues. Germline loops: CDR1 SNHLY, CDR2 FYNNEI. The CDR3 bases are TGTGCCAGCAGCCAGACTAGCGGGGGGGCAGGCAATGAGCAGTTCTTC. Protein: CASSQTSGGAGNEQFF.

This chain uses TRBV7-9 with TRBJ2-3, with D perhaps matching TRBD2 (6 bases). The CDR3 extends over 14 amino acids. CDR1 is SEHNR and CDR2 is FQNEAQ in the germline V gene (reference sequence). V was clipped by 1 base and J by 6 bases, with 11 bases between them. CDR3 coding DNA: TGTGCCAGCAGCTTAGGACTAGAGGGTGATACGCAGTATTTT. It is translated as CASSLGLEGDTQYF.

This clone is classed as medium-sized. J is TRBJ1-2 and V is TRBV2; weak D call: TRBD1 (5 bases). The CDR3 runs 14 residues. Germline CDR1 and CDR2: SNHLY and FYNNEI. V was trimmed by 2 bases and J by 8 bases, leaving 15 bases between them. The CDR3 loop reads CASSERTGRIGYTF. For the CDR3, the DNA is TGTGCCAGCAGTGAAAGAACAGGAAGGATCGGCTACACCTTC.

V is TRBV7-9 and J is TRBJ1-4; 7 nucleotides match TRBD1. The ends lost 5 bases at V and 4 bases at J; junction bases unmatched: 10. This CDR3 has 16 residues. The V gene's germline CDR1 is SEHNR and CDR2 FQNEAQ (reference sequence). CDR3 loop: CASSQGVTNLNEKLFF. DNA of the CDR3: TGTGCCAGCAGCCAGGGGGTTACGAACCTTAATGAAAAACTGTTTTTT.

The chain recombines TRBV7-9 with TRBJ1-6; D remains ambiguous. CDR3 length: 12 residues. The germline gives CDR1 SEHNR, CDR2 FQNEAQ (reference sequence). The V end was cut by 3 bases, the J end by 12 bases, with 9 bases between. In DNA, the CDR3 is TGTGCCAGCAGCTTTAAGGAAGGACCCCTCCACTTT. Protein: CASSFKEGPLHF.

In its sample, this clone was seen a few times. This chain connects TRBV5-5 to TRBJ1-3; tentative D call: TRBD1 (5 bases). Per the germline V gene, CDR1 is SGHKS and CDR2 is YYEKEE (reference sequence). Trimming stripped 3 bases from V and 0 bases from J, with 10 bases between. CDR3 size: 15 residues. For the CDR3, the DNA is TGTGCCAGCAGCTCACAGGATTTCTCTGGAAACACCATATATTTT. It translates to CASSSQDFSGNTIYF.

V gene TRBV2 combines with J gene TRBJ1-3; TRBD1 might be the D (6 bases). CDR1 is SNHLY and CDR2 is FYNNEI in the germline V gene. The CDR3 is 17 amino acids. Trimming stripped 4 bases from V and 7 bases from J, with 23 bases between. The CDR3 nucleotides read TGTGCCAGCAGTGGGACTCCCCCCAGGGGAAGGCCGAACACCATATATTTT. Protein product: CASSGTPPRGRPNTIYF.

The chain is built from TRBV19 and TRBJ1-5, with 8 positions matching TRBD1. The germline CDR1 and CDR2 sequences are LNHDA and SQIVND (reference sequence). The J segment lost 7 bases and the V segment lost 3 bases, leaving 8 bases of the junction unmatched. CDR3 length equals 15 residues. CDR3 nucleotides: TGTGCCAGTAGTATTGGACAGGGAGGAGTCCAGCCCCAGCATTTT. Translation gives CASSIGQGGVQPQHF. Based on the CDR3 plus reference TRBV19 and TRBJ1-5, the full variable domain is DGGITQSPKYLFRKEGQNVTLSCEQNLNHDAMYWYRQDPGQGLRLIYYSQIVNDFQKGDIAEGYSVSREKKESFPLTVTSAQKNPTAFYLCASSIGQGGVQPQHFGDGTRLSIL.

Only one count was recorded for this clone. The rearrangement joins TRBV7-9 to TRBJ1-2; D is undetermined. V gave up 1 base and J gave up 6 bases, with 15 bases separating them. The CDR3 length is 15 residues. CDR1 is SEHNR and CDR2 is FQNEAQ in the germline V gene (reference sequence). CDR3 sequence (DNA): TGTGCCAGCAGCTTAGGGGCCCTTCATCCGGATGGCTACACCTTC. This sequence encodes CASSLGALHPDGYTF. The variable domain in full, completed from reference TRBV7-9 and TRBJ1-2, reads DTGVSQNPRHKITKRGQNVTFRCDPISEHNRLYWYRQTLGQGPEFLTYFQNEAQLEKSRLLSDRFSAERPKGSFSTLEIQRTEQGDSAMYLCASSLGALHPDGYTFGSGTRLTVV.

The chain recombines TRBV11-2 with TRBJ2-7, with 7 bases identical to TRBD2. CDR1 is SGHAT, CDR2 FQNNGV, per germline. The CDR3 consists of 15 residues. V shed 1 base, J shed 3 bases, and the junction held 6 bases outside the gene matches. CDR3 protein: CASSLGEGGSYEQYF. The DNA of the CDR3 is TGTGCCAGCAGCTTAGGGGAGGGCGGGAGCTACGAGCAGTACTTC.

Here the CDR3 reads CASSYNPGTEAFF. The CDR3 bases are TGTGCCAGCAGCTACAATCCTGGCACTGAAGCTTTCTTT. The chain links TRBV11-2 to TRBJ1-1; the D is unclear. This CDR3 region has 13 residues. Trimming took off 4 bases at V and 4 bases at J, with 10 bases between the two ends. The germline gives CDR1 SGHAT, CDR2 FQNNGV.

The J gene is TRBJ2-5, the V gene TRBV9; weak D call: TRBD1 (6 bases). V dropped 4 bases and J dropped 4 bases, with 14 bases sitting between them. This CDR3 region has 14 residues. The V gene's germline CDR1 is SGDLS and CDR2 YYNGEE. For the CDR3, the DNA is TGTGCCAGCAGCCCAGGGGACGGACGAGAGACCCAGTACTTC. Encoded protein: CASSPGDGRETQYF.

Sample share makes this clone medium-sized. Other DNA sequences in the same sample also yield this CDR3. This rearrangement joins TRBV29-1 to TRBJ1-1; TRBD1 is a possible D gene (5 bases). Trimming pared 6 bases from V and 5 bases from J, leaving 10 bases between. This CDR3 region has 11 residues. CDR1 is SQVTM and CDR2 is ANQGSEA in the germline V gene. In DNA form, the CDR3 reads TGCAGCGTCGGGGGGGGGACTGAAGCTTTCTTT. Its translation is CSVGGGTEAFF.